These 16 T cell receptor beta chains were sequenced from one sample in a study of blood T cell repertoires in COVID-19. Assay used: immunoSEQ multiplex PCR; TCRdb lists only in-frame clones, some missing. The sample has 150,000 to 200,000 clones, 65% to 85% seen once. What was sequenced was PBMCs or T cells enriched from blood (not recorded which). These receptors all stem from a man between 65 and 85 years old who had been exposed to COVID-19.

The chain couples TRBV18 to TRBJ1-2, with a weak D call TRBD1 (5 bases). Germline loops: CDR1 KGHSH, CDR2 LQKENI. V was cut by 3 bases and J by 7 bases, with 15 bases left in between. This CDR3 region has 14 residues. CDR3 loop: CASSPGQGGFGYTF. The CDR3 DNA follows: TGTGCCAGCTCACCCGGGCAGGGCGGATTTGGCTACACCTTC.

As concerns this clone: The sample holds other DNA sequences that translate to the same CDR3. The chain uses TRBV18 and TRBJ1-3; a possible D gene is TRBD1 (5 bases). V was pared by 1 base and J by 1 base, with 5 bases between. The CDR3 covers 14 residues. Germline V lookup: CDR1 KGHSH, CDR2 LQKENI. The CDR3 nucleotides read TGTGCCAGCTCACCACAGGGGTCTGGAAACACCATATATTTT. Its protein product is CASSPQGSGNTIYF.

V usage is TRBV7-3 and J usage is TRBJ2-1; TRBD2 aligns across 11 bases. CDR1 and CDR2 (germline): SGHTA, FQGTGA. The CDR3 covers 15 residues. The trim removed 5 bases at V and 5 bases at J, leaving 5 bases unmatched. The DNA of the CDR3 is TGTGCCAGCAGCCCTAGCGGGGGGACCCACAATGAGCAGTTCTTC. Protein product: CASSPSGGTHNEQFF.

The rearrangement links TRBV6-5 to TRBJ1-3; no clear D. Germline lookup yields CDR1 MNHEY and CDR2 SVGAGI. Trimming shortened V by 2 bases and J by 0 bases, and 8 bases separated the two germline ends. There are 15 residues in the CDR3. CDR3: CASSYNANSGNTIYF. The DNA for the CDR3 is TGTGCCAGCAGTTACAACGCTAACTCTGGAAACACCATATATTTT.

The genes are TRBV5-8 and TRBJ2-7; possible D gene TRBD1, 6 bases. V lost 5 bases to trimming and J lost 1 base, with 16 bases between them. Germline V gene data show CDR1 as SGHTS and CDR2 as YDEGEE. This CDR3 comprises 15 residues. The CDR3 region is CASRHDRSHSYEQYF. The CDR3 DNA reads TGTGCCAGCAGGCACGACAGGAGCCATTCCTACGAGCAGTACTTC. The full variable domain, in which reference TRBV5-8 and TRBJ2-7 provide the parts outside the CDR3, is EAGVTQSPTHLIKTRGQQATLRCSPISGHTSVYWYQQALGLGLQFLLWYDEGEERNRGNFPPRFSGRQFPNYSSELNVNALELEDSALYLCASRHDRSHSYEQYFGPGTRLTVT.

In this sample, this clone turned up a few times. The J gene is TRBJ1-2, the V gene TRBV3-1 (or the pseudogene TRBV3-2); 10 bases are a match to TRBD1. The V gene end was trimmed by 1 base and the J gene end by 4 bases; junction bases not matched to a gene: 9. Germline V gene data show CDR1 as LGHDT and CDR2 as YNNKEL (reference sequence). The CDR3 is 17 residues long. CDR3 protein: CASSQASPTGGGYGYTF. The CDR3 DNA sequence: TGTGCCAGCAGCCAAGCCTCCCCGACAGGGGGCGGCTATGGCTACACCTTC.

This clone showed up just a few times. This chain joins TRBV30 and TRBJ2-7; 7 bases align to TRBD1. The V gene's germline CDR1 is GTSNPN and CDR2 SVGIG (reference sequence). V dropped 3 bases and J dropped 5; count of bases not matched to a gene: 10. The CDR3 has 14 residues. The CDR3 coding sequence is TGTGCCTGGAGACATCAGGGGGTTCGGGACGAGCAGTACTTC. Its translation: CAWRHQGVRDEQYF.

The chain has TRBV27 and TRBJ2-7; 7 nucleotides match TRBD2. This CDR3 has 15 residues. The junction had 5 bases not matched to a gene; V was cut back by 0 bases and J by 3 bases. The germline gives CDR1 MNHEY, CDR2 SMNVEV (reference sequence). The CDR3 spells CASSLSWGGSYEQYF. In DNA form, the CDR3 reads TGTGCCAGCAGTTTATCGTGGGGCGGGAGCTACGAGCAGTACTTC.

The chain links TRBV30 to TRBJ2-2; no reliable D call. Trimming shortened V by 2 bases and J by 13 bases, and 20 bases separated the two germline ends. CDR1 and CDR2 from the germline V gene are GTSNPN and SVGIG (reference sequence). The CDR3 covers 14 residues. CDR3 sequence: CAWSKSPQEIGLFF. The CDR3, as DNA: TGTGCCTGGAGTAAGTCCCCTCAGGAAATTGGGCTGTTTTTT.

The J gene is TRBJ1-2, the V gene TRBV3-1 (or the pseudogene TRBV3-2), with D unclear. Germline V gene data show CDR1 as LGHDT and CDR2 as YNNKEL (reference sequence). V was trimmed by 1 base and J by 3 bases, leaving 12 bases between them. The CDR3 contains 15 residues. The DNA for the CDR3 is TGTGCCAGCAGCCAAGTTTCAGGCTGGGACTATGGCTACACCTTC. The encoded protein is CASSQVSGWDYGYTF.

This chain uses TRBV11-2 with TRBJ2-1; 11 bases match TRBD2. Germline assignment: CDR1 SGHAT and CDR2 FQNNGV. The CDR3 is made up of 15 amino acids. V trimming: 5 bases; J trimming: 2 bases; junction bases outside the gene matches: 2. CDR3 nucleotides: TGTGCCAGCAGCCCGACTAGCGGGACCTACAATGAGCAGTTCTTC. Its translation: CASSPTSGTYNEQFF.

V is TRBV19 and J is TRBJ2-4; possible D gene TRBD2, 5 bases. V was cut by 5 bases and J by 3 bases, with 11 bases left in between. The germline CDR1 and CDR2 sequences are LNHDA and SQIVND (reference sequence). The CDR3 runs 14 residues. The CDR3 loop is CASSLSGRKNIQYF. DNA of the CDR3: TGTGCCAGTAGTCTAAGCGGACGCAAAAACATTCAGTACTTC.

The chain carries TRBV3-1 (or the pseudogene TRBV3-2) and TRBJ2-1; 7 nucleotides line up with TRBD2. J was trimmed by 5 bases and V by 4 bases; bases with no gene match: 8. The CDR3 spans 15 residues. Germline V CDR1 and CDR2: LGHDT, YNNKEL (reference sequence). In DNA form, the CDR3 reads TGTGCCAGCAGCCCCGGCGGGAGTGGGCACAATGAGCAGTTCTTC. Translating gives CASSPGGSGHNEQFF.

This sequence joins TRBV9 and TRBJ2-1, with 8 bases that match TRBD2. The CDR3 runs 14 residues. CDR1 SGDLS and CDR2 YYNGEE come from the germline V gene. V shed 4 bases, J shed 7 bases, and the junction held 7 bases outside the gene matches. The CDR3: CASSLPGGTNEQFF. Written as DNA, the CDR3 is TGTGCCAGCAGCCTTCCGGGGGGGACGAATGAGCAGTTCTTC.

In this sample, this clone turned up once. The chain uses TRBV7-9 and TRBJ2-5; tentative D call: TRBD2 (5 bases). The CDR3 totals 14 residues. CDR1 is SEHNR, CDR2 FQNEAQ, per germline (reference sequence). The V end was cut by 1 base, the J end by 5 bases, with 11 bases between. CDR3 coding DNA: TGTGCCAGCAGCTTAGATCGTTGGGAGGAGACCCAGTACTTC. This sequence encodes CASSLDRWEETQYF.

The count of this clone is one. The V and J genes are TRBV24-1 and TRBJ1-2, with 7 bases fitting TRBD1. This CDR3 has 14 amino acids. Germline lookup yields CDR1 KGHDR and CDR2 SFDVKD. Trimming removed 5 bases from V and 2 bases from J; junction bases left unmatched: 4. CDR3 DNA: TGTGCCACCAGTGCCCGGGACAGCAACTATGGCTACACCTTC. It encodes CATSARDSNYGYTF.